Below, 10 T cell receptor beta chains from the same sample are listed, as sequenced in a study of CD8+CD57+ T cells in acquired aplastic anemia. Previously, flow cytometry had revealed CD8+CD57+ cell expansion in the patients chosen for sequencing. Profiling of TCR beta VDJ combinations and CDR3 sequences used genomic DNA as template. Each CDR3 protein is one row after TCRdb ran MiXCR on the reads. The table lists more than 250,000 distinct CDR3 sequences, 65% to 90% of them singletons, with roughly 42% in the top ten. Sequencing used sorted CD4+, CD8+, or CD8+CD57+ T cells (not recorded which) from PBMCs. The receptor source for this set is a human donor with aplastic anemia.

The rearrangement links TRBV7-9 to TRBJ2-7; unclear D gene. The CDR3 totals 16 residues. CDR1 SEHNR and CDR2 FQNEAQ come from the germline V gene (reference sequence). Deletions cut 5 bases from V and 4 bases from J, with 21 bases between. The CDR3 nucleotides are TGTGCCAGCAGCGAAGACCCAGCGAGCCAGTGTTACGAGCAGTACTTC. It codes for CASSEDPASQCYEQYF.

This clonotype was recorded a few times. This chain joins TRBV6-1 and TRBJ2-7; TRBD1 is a possible D gene (7 bases). The V end was cut by 6 bases, the J end by 3 bases, with 9 bases between. Germline-derived CDR1 and CDR2 are MNHNS and SASEGT. The CDR3 runs to 12 residues. The CDR3 protein is CASSQGGYEQYF. The CDR3, as DNA: TGTGCCAGCAGCCAGGGGGGCTACGAGCAGTACTTC.

With regard to this clonotype: As the CDR3 is not closed by the conserved phenylalanine or tryptophan, this likely results from a read error. The CDR3 loop is CASSKGGIDEQFL. The CDR3 DNA is TGTGCCAGCAGCAAAGGGGGGATCGATGAGCAGTTCCTC. The chain recombines TRBV15 with TRBJ2-1, with D perhaps given as TRBD1 or TRBD2 (6 bases each). Germline values: CDR1 LNHNV, CDR2 YYDKDF (reference sequence). CDR3 size: 13 residues.

Regarding this clonotype: A junction end diverges from the germline sequence, so it may reflect a read error. The chain uses TRBV7-3 and TRBJ2-3; D perhaps matches TRBD2 (6 bases). The CDR3 covers 13 residues. Germline assignment: CDR1 SGHTA and CDR2 FQGTGA. The CDR3: CASSYGGRNKEQF. The DNA for the CDR3 is TGTGCCAGCAGCTACGGAGGGCGTAACAAGGAGCAGTTC.

The chain employs TRBV2 and TRBJ2-3; D might be TRBD1 (5 bases). Germline V gene lookup returns CDR1 SNHLY and CDR2 FYNNEI. The CDR3 length is 14 residues. Trimming removed 5 bases at V and 11 bases at J, with 20 bases between. The DNA for the CDR3 is TGTGCCAGCAGTTTCGCCGGACGTCCCGACAGGCAGTATTTT. Protein product: CASSFAGRPDRQYF.

Points on this clonotype: The CDR3 does not close with the conserved phenylalanine or tryptophan, likely indicating a read error. The DNA is left out, because the CDR3 cannot be placed on it with certainty; the CDR3 is given as TCRdb lists it. The rearrangement links TRBV7-9 to TRBJ1-2; the DNA was not used to check the table's D call, TRBD1. The CDR3 region is 13 residues in length, termini included. Germline-derived CDR1 and CDR2 are SEHNR and FQNEAQ (reference sequence). CDR3 amino acids: CASSLVPGGLYFG.

This sequence joins TRBV7-9 and TRBJ2-7, with 8 bases identical to TRBD1. Germline lookup yields CDR1 SEHNR and CDR2 FQNEAQ (reference sequence). The CDR3 length is 15 residues. Unmatched junction bases numbered 4, after V lost 3 bases and J lost 0 bases. CDR3 protein: CASSLSDRGSYEQYV. DNA of the CDR3: TGTGCCAGCAGCTTGTCCGACAGGGGCTCCTACGAGCAGTACGTC.

The chain links TRBV7-9 to TRBJ2-7, with D maybe TRBD1 (5 bases). The germline V gene encodes CDR1 SEHNR and CDR2 FQNEAQ (reference sequence). V was trimmed by 4 bases and J by 4 bases, leaving 26 bases between them. CDR3 length: 18 residues. CDR3 nucleotides: TGTGCCAGCAGCTCACATAGAAACAGGACGAACATCTCATACGAGCAGTACGTC. It yields the protein CASSSHRNRTNISYEQYV.

Turning to this clonotype: One end of the junction varies from germline; a read error may be responsible. The rearrangement joins TRBV5-1 to TRBJ2-3; 7 bases line up with TRBD1. Germline V gives CDR1 SGHRS, CDR2 YFSETQ. CDR3 length: 13 residues. The CDR3 bases are TGCGCCAGCAGCTTGGGTGACAGGGATAAGCAGTATTTT. It translates to CASSLGDRDKQYF.

This clonotype has a handful of counts. The chain carries TRBV7-2 and TRBJ2-3; D might be TRBD1 (6 bases). V was trimmed by 4 bases and J by 4 bases, leaving 21 bases between them. Germline lookup yields CDR1 SGHTA and CDR2 FQGNSA. The CDR3 has 17 amino acids. This CDR3 reads CASSSGTGRGSPDTQYF. The DNA of the CDR3 is TGTGCCAGCAGCTCTGGGACGGGCAGGGGATCTCCAGATACGCAGTATTTT.